A single sample is the source of the 14 T cell receptor beta chains below, sequenced in a study of control samples from healthy donors and cancer patients. TCRdb's copy holds only in-frame clones and misses some; the assay was immunoSEQ multiplex PCR. The sample shows some 150,000 clones, more than 85% of them seen only once. Source material: blood. Every receptor here comes from a man aged 50 or older in good health.

Of note for this clone: Other DNA sequences in this specimen translate into the identical CDR3. The rearrangement links TRBV6-1 to TRBJ1-5; tentatively, D is TRBD1 (5 bases). The V end was cut by 3 bases, the J end by 1 base, with 7 bases between. CDR1 MNHNS and CDR2 SASEGT come from the germline V gene. The CDR3 loop spans 14 amino acids. The CDR3 DNA reads TGTGCCAGCAGTGAGTGGGACAGCAATCAGCCCCAGCATTTT. Protein product: CASSEWDSNQPQHF.

CDR3 region: CASSVDRGTDTQYF. CDR3 nucleotides: TGTGCCAGCAGCGTAGACAGGGGCACAGATACGCAGTATTTT. The V and J genes are TRBV9 and TRBJ2-3, with D maybe TRBD1 (6 bases). Trimming removed 0 bases from V and 1 base from J, with 6 bases in between. There are 14 residues in the CDR3. Looked up from germline, CDR1 is SGDLS and CDR2 is YYNGEE.

The chain joins TRBV28 to TRBJ2-1; 8 positions match TRBD2. Germline V CDR1 and CDR2: MDHEN, SYDVKM. V was clipped by 4 bases and J by 0 bases; unmatched bases: 14. This CDR3 spans 19 amino acids. The CDR3 reads CASSSVISGKLSSYNEQFF. CDR3 coding DNA: TGTGCCAGCAGTTCGGTAATTAGCGGGAAACTCTCCTCCTACAATGAGCAGTTCTTC.

The DNA of the CDR3 is TGTGCCAGTAGTATTCGTACAGCGAACACTGAAGCTTTCTTT. This codes for CASSIRTANTEAFF. The chain uses TRBV19 and TRBJ1-1; D remains ambiguous. The CDR3 runs to 14 residues. V lost 3 bases and J lost 1, with 9 bases in between. CDR1 is LNHDA and CDR2 is SQIVND in the germline V gene (reference sequence).

In this sample, this clone turned up once. The rearrangement uses TRBV18 and TRBJ1-1; D gene uncertain. Germline V gives CDR1 KGHSH, CDR2 LQKENI. There are 14 residues in the CDR3. V lost 3 bases to trimming and J lost 5 bases, with 13 bases between them. The CDR3 spells CASSPPALRTEAFF. CDR3 coding DNA: TGTGCCAGCTCACCCCCAGCCTTGCGAACTGAAGCTTTCTTT.

In DNA form, the CDR3 reads TGTGCCACTTACTCGGACCACAGACGGAATGGCTACACCTTC. Its translation: CATYSDHRRNGYTF. The chain couples TRBV28 to TRBJ1-2; D is undetermined. Germline V gives CDR1 MDHEN, CDR2 SYDVKM. With 10 bases removed from V and 6 bases from J, the gap between germline ends came to 21 bases. The CDR3 contains 14 residues.

This clone turned up a few times. The rearrangement links TRBV4-2 to TRBJ2-5, with D possibly being TRBD2 (5 bases). Looked up from germline, CDR1 is LGHNA and CDR2 is YNFKEQ. CDR3 length: 16 residues. V lost 0 bases and J 5 bases, leaving 16 bases between the germline ends. In nucleotides, the CDR3 is TGTGCCAGCAGCCAAGATCTTTTCGCTAGCTTCGAGACCCAGTACTTC. Residues: CASSQDLFASFETQYF.

The chain couples TRBV7-6 to TRBJ2-7, with 13 nucleotides matching TRBD2. The CDR3 has 16 residues. Unmatched junction bases numbered 9, after V lost 5 bases and J lost 5 bases. Germline V gene sequence: CDR1 SGHVS, CDR2 FNYEAQ. The CDR3 bases are TGTGCCAGCAGCCCGATACTAGCGGGAGGGCCCAACGAGCAGTACTTC. Translation: CASSPILAGGPNEQYF.

The chain combines TRBV5-1 with TRBJ2-2, with 13 bases matching TRBD2. V was pared by 4 bases and J by 4 bases, with 4 bases of the junction left unmatched. CDR1 is SGHRS, CDR2 YFSETQ, per germline. This CDR3 region has 16 residues. The CDR3 spells CASSPGLAGVTGELFF. The CDR3 nucleotides read TGCGCCAGCAGCCCAGGACTAGCGGGAGTCACCGGGGAGCTGTTTTTT.

With regard to this clone: The junction differs from germline at one of its ends, possibly a read error. Other DNA sequences in this sample translate to the same CDR3. V and J are TRBV14 and TRBJ2-3; D call uncertain. This CDR3 has 18 amino acids. Germline CDR1 and CDR2: SGHDN and FVKESK. The CDR3 coding sequence is TGCGCCAGCAGCCTACAGAAGTTCGTTCCGACACGCACAGATACGCAGTATTTT. Its protein product is CASSLQKFVPTRTDTQYF.

This chain joins TRBV7-9 and TRBJ2-2, with 8 bases matching TRBD2. The CDR3 sequence is 17 residues long. The germline CDR1 and CDR2 sequences are SEHNR and FQNEAQ (reference sequence). With 2 bases clipped from V and 5 bases from J, the junction kept 10 bases outside the gene matches. CDR3 in DNA: TGTGCCAGCAGCTTACCTCAGCGGGAGCAAGGAACCGGGGAGCTGTTTTTT. Its protein product is CASSLPQREQGTGELFF.

The chain combines TRBV6-5 with TRBJ1-3; D may be TRBD1 (6 bases). Trimming removed 7 bases at V and 4 bases at J, with 11 bases between. The CDR3 spans 13 residues. CDR1 is MNHEY and CDR2 is SVGAGI in the germline V gene. CDR3 region: CASTWGQGNTIYF. The CDR3 DNA sequence: TGTGCCAGCACTTGGGGGCAGGGAAACACCATATATTTT.

The chain is built from TRBV4-1 and TRBJ2-5, with D perhaps TRBD1 (5 bases). V shed 0 bases and J shed 5 bases, with 13 bases lying between them. The CDR3 contains 15 residues. From germline, CDR1 is MGHRA and CDR2 YSYEKL. CDR3 nucleotide sequence: TGCGCCAGCAGCCAAGAAGGGGTCAGCAGGGAGACCCAGTACTTC. Protein: CASSQEGVSRETQYF.

The chain is built from TRBV21-1 and TRBJ1-2; the table names TRBD1, a call not compared with the DNA. TRBV21-1 has pseudogene status. This CDR3 is built from 16 residues. The CDR3 coding sequence is TGTGCCAGCAGCCCCTGGGGCAGGGTTCCCCTCTATGGCTACACCTTC. It specifies CASSPWGRVPLYGYTF.